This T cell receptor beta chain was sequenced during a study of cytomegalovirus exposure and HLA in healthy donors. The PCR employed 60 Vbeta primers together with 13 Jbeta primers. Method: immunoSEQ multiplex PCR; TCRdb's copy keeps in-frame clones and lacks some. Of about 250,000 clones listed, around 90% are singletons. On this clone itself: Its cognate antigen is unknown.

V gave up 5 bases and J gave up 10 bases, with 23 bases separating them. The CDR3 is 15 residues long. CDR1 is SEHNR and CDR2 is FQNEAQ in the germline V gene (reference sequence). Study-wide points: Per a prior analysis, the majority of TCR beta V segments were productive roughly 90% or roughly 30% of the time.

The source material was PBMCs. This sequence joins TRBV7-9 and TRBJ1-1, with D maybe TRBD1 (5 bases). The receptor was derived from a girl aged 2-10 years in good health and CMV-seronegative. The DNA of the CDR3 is TGTGCCAGCAGCCTTCGTTGTAGGGAGGGGTTGCGAGCTTTCTTT. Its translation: CASSLRCREGLRAFF.